Shown below are 25 T cell receptor beta chains from a single sample sequenced in a study of cytomegalovirus exposure and HLA in healthy donors. PCR involved 60 Vbeta and 13 Jbeta primers. This table comes from immunoSEQ multiplex PCR, and its TCRdb copy is limited to in-frame clones, with some not included. The sample holds 100,000 or so clones, more than 80% seen once. The sample taken for sequencing was PBMCs. The receptors derive from a man under 40 in good health and CMV-seronegative.

This chain connects TRBV5-4 to TRBJ2-3; TRBD2 matches 10 bases. Trimming cost V 4 bases and J 5 bases; bases outside gene matches: 13. In germline, CDR1 is SGHNT, CDR2 YYREEE (reference sequence). This CDR3 region has 17 residues. The CDR3 DNA reads TGTGCCAGCAGCCCTGGCGCCCAGCGGGGGGGCCTAGATACGCAGTATTTT. This codes for CASSPGAQRGGLDTQYF.

V and J are TRBV7-2 and TRBJ1-1; D uncertain. Germline V lookup: CDR1 SGHTA, CDR2 FQGNSA. This CDR3 is 13 amino acids long. V lost 3 bases and J lost 0, with 5 bases in between. CDR3 loop: CASSFSVNTEAFF. The CDR3 DNA sequence: TGTGCCAGCAGCTTTTCGGTGAACACTGAAGCTTTCTTT.

This clone showed up just once. The chain recombines TRBV5-1 with TRBJ2-3; 9 bases line up with TRBD2. The CDR3 length is 16 residues. J was trimmed by 2 bases and V by 4 bases; bases with no gene match: 8. The V gene's germline CDR1 is SGHRS and CDR2 YFSETQ. CDR3 region: CASSPRTSAFTDTQYF. The CDR3 nucleotides are TGCGCCAGCAGCCCGCGGACTAGCGCCTTCACAGATACGCAGTATTTT.

This clone was counted between two and nine times. The V and J genes are TRBV27 and TRBJ1-5; 9 bases fit TRBD1. The CDR3 runs to 14 residues. Germline CDR1 and CDR2: MNHEY and SMNVEV (reference sequence). V was clipped by 6 bases and J by 5 bases; unmatched bases: 5. The CDR3 sequence is CASSYRGHDQPQHF. CDR3 coding DNA: TGTGCCAGCAGCTACAGGGGGCATGATCAGCCCCAGCATTTT.

The J gene is TRBJ2-7, the V gene TRBV12-2; TRBD2, the table's D call, was not compared with the DNA. TRBV12-2 is classified as a pseudogene. The CDR3 extends over 13 amino acids. In nucleotides, the CDR3 is TGTGCAAGTCGCCCGAGACTAGCCGACGAGCAGTACTTC. Its protein product is CASRPRLADEQYF.

This chain links TRBV29-1 with TRBJ1-3; perhaps TRBD1 as D (5 bases). This CDR3 comprises 13 residues. CDR1 and CDR2 (germline): SQVTM, ANQGSEA. V shed 7 bases and J shed 0 bases, with 10 bases lying between them. The CDR3 loop reads CSAYQGSGNTIYF. For the CDR3, the DNA is TGCAGCGCTTACCAGGGCTCTGGAAACACCATATATTTT.

The rearrangement joins TRBV30 to TRBJ2-3; 7 bases map to TRBD2. The CDR3 extends over 16 amino acids. Trimming at V came to 0 bases and at J to 5 bases, leaving 11 bases not matched to a gene. Germline-derived CDR1 and CDR2 are GTSNPN and SVGIG (reference sequence). The CDR3 is CAWSVRRAGEGDTQYF. Here the CDR3 DNA reads TGTGCCTGGAGTGTACGCCGGGCGGGGGAGGGAGATACGCAGTATTTT.

This clone was counted a few times. J is TRBJ1-1 and V is TRBV10-2; no definite D call. V lost 0 bases and J 6 bases, leaving 11 bases between the germline ends. CDR1 and CDR2 from the germline V gene are WSHSY and SAAADI. The CDR3 is made up of 14 amino acids. The CDR3 reads CASSESWESAEAFF. Written as DNA, the CDR3 is TGCGCCAGCAGTGAGTCGTGGGAGTCGGCTGAAGCTTTCTTT.

This rearrangement joins TRBV5-1 to TRBJ2-7, with 8 positions matching TRBD2. CDR1 and CDR2 (germline): SGHRS, YFSETQ. This CDR3 region has 17 residues. Trimming took 0 bases from V and 2 from J; bases not matched to a gene: 10. As DNA, the CDR3 is TGCGCCAGCAGCTTGGGGCTAGCGGGCCCGCTAGCCTACGAGCAGTACTTC. Its translation: CASSLGLAGPLAYEQYF.

The V gene is TRBV5-4, the J gene TRBJ1-2; 7 bases match TRBD1. From germline, CDR1 is SGHNT and CDR2 YYREEE (reference sequence). This CDR3 spans 14 amino acids. J gave up 5 bases and V 0 bases, and 4 bases lay outside the gene matches. The CDR3: CASSLDRGMYGYTF. The CDR3 region has the DNA TGTGCCAGCAGCTTGGACAGGGGAATGTATGGCTACACCTTC.

The J gene is TRBJ1-3, the V gene TRBV6-5, with D hard to call. Germline values: CDR1 MNHEY, CDR2 SVGAGI. The CDR3 consists of 15 residues. Trimming took off 2 bases at V and 0 bases at J, with 8 bases between the two ends. For the CDR3, the DNA is TGTGCCAGCAGTTACCGACGGGGCTCTGGAAACACCATATATTTT. Protein: CASSYRRGSGNTIYF.

The V and J genes are TRBV11-3 and TRBJ2-7; 9 bases line up with TRBD1. Looked up from germline, CDR1 is SGHNT and CDR2 is YENEEA. The length of the CDR3 is 15 residues. Trimming removed 0 bases from V and 5 bases from J; junction bases left unmatched: 5. The CDR3 protein is CASSLELGQGHEQYF. The CDR3 DNA reads TGTGCCAGCAGCTTAGAGTTGGGACAGGGACACGAGCAGTACTTC.

The gene calls are TRBV9 and TRBJ1-1; perhaps TRBD1 as D (5 bases). Trimming removed 4 bases from V and 5 bases from J, with 12 bases in between. This CDR3 has 13 residues. Per germline, CDR1 SGDLS and CDR2 YYNGEE. CDR3 residues: CASSLGGKTEAFF. The CDR3 bases are TGTGCCAGCAGCCTTGGGGGGAAAACTGAAGCTTTCTTT.

The CDR3 protein is CAGTDHRVANEKLFF. CDR3 coding DNA: TGTGCCGGTACCGATCACAGGGTGGCTAATGAAAAACTGTTTTTT. The rearrangement joins TRBV30 to TRBJ1-4, with a tentative D call TRBD1 (6 bases). V dropped 8 bases and J dropped 3 bases, with 19 bases sitting between them. Germline assignment: CDR1 GTSNPN and CDR2 SVGIG (reference sequence). This CDR3 contains 15 residues.

The gene calls are TRBV27 and TRBJ2-3; 7 nucleotides agree with TRBD2. Losses at the gene ends were 3 bases for V and 2 bases for J; bases not matched to a gene: 14. The CDR3 contains 18 residues. From germline, CDR1 is MNHEY and CDR2 SMNVEV (reference sequence). CDR3 coding DNA: TGTGCCAGCAGTTTCTCGGGGGGTACCAACTCCTACACAGATACGCAGTATTTT. Amino acid sequence: CASSFSGGTNSYTDTQYF.

This chain links TRBV4-2 with TRBJ1-4, with a possible D match to TRBD1 (5 bases). Germline V gives CDR1 LGHNA, CDR2 YNFKEQ. The CDR3 is 16 residues long. Trimming pared 0 bases from V and 5 bases from J, leaving 13 bases between. The CDR3, as DNA: TGTGCCAGCAGCCAAGAAAGGGCAGGGCGGAATGAAAAACTGTTTTTT. This gives the protein CASSQERAGRNEKLFF.

The V and J genes are TRBV28 and TRBJ2-7; TRBD2 might be the D (6 bases). V was shortened by 7 bases and J by 2 bases, with 15 bases between the two germline ends. This CDR3 spans 14 amino acids. Per germline, CDR1 MDHEN and CDR2 SYDVKM. The CDR3 nucleotides read TGTGCCAGCAATCGACCGAGGGAGGCCTACGAGCAGTACTTC. This sequence encodes CASNRPREAYEQYF.

The chain links TRBV19 to TRBJ1-5, with 7 bases matching TRBD1. In germline, CDR1 is LNHDA, CDR2 SQIVND (reference sequence). J gave up 3 bases and V 5 bases, and 7 bases lay outside the gene matches. CDR3 size: 15 residues. In DNA, the CDR3 is TGTGCCAGTAGTCCCCACAGGGGCGACAATCAGCCCCAGCATTTT. Translated: CASSPHRGDNQPQHF.

This clone was picked up a small number of times. This chain links TRBV29-1 with TRBJ1-2, with D hard to call. The CDR3 has 11 residues. The V end lost 5 bases, the J end lost 3 bases, and 7 bases lay between the germline ends. Germline V CDR1 and CDR2: SQVTM, ANQGSEA. DNA of the CDR3: TGCAGCGTTTCCACATACTATGGCTACACCTTC. Translating it yields CSVSTYYGYTF.

The chain is built from TRBV27 and TRBJ2-5; D may be TRBD2 (6 bases). Trimming removed 11 bases from V and 5 bases from J, with 18 bases in between. The CDR3 extends over 13 amino acids. Per germline, CDR1 MNHEY and CDR2 SMNVEV (reference sequence). This CDR3 is CAGRIQRAETQYF. CDR3 DNA sequence: TGTGCCGGCCGGATACAGCGGGCTGAGACCCAGTACTTC.

The V call is TRBV9, the J call TRBJ2-7; 8 bases match TRBD1. Germline CDR1 is SGDLS and CDR2 is YYNGEE. V lost 3 bases, J lost 6 bases, and 5 bases stayed unmatched. This CDR3 contains 13 residues. In DNA form, the CDR3 reads TGTGCCAGCAGCGCCGGACAGGGAGCCGAGCAGTACTTC. This codes for CASSAGQGAEQYF. The variable domain in full, with the rest retrieved from reference TRBV9 and TRBJ2-7, is DSGVTQTPKHLITATGQRVTLRCSPRSGDLSVYWYQQSLDQGLQFLIQYYNGEERAKGNILERFSAQQFPDLHSELNLSSLELGDSALYFCASSAGQGAEQYFGPGTRLTVT.

This clone appeared once. The chain links TRBV5-6 to TRBJ1-5; D is uncertain. Germline V CDR1 and CDR2: SGHDT, YYEEEE. This CDR3 contains 15 residues. V dropped 2 bases and J dropped 6 bases, with 15 bases sitting between them. The CDR3 region is CASSFGLGKVQPQHF. In DNA form, the CDR3 reads TGTGCCAGCAGCTTTGGACTGGGAAAGGTTCAGCCCCAGCATTTT.

The chain combines TRBV25-1 with TRBJ1-1; a weak D match, TRBD1 (5 bases). The V end lost 4 bases, the J end lost 6 bases, and 9 bases lay between the germline ends. CDR1 and CDR2 from the germline V gene are MGHDK and SYGVNS. The CDR3 has 12 residues. The CDR3 DNA is TGTGCCAGCAGTGGCCCGGGGGCTGAAGCTTTCTTT. Protein: CASSGPGAEAFF.

This chain uses TRBV28 with TRBJ1-6; 7 nucleotides align to TRBD1. This CDR3 comprises 15 residues. Germline CDR1 is MDHEN and CDR2 is SYDVKM. The J segment lost 7 bases and the V segment lost 1 base, leaving 4 bases of the junction unmatched. The CDR3 reads CASSLYGQVNSPLHF. In nucleotides, the CDR3 is TGTGCCAGCAGTTTATACGGACAGGTGAATTCACCCCTCCACTTT.

This rearrangement joins TRBV18 to TRBJ2-5; D unclear. Between the trimmed V and J ends, which lost 3 bases and 0 bases, there was a span of 8 bases. The germline gives CDR1 KGHSH, CDR2 LQKENI. The CDR3 runs to 14 residues. CDR3: CASSPRIYQETQYF. The CDR3, as DNA: TGTGCCAGCTCACCGAGGATATACCAAGAGACCCAGTACTTC.